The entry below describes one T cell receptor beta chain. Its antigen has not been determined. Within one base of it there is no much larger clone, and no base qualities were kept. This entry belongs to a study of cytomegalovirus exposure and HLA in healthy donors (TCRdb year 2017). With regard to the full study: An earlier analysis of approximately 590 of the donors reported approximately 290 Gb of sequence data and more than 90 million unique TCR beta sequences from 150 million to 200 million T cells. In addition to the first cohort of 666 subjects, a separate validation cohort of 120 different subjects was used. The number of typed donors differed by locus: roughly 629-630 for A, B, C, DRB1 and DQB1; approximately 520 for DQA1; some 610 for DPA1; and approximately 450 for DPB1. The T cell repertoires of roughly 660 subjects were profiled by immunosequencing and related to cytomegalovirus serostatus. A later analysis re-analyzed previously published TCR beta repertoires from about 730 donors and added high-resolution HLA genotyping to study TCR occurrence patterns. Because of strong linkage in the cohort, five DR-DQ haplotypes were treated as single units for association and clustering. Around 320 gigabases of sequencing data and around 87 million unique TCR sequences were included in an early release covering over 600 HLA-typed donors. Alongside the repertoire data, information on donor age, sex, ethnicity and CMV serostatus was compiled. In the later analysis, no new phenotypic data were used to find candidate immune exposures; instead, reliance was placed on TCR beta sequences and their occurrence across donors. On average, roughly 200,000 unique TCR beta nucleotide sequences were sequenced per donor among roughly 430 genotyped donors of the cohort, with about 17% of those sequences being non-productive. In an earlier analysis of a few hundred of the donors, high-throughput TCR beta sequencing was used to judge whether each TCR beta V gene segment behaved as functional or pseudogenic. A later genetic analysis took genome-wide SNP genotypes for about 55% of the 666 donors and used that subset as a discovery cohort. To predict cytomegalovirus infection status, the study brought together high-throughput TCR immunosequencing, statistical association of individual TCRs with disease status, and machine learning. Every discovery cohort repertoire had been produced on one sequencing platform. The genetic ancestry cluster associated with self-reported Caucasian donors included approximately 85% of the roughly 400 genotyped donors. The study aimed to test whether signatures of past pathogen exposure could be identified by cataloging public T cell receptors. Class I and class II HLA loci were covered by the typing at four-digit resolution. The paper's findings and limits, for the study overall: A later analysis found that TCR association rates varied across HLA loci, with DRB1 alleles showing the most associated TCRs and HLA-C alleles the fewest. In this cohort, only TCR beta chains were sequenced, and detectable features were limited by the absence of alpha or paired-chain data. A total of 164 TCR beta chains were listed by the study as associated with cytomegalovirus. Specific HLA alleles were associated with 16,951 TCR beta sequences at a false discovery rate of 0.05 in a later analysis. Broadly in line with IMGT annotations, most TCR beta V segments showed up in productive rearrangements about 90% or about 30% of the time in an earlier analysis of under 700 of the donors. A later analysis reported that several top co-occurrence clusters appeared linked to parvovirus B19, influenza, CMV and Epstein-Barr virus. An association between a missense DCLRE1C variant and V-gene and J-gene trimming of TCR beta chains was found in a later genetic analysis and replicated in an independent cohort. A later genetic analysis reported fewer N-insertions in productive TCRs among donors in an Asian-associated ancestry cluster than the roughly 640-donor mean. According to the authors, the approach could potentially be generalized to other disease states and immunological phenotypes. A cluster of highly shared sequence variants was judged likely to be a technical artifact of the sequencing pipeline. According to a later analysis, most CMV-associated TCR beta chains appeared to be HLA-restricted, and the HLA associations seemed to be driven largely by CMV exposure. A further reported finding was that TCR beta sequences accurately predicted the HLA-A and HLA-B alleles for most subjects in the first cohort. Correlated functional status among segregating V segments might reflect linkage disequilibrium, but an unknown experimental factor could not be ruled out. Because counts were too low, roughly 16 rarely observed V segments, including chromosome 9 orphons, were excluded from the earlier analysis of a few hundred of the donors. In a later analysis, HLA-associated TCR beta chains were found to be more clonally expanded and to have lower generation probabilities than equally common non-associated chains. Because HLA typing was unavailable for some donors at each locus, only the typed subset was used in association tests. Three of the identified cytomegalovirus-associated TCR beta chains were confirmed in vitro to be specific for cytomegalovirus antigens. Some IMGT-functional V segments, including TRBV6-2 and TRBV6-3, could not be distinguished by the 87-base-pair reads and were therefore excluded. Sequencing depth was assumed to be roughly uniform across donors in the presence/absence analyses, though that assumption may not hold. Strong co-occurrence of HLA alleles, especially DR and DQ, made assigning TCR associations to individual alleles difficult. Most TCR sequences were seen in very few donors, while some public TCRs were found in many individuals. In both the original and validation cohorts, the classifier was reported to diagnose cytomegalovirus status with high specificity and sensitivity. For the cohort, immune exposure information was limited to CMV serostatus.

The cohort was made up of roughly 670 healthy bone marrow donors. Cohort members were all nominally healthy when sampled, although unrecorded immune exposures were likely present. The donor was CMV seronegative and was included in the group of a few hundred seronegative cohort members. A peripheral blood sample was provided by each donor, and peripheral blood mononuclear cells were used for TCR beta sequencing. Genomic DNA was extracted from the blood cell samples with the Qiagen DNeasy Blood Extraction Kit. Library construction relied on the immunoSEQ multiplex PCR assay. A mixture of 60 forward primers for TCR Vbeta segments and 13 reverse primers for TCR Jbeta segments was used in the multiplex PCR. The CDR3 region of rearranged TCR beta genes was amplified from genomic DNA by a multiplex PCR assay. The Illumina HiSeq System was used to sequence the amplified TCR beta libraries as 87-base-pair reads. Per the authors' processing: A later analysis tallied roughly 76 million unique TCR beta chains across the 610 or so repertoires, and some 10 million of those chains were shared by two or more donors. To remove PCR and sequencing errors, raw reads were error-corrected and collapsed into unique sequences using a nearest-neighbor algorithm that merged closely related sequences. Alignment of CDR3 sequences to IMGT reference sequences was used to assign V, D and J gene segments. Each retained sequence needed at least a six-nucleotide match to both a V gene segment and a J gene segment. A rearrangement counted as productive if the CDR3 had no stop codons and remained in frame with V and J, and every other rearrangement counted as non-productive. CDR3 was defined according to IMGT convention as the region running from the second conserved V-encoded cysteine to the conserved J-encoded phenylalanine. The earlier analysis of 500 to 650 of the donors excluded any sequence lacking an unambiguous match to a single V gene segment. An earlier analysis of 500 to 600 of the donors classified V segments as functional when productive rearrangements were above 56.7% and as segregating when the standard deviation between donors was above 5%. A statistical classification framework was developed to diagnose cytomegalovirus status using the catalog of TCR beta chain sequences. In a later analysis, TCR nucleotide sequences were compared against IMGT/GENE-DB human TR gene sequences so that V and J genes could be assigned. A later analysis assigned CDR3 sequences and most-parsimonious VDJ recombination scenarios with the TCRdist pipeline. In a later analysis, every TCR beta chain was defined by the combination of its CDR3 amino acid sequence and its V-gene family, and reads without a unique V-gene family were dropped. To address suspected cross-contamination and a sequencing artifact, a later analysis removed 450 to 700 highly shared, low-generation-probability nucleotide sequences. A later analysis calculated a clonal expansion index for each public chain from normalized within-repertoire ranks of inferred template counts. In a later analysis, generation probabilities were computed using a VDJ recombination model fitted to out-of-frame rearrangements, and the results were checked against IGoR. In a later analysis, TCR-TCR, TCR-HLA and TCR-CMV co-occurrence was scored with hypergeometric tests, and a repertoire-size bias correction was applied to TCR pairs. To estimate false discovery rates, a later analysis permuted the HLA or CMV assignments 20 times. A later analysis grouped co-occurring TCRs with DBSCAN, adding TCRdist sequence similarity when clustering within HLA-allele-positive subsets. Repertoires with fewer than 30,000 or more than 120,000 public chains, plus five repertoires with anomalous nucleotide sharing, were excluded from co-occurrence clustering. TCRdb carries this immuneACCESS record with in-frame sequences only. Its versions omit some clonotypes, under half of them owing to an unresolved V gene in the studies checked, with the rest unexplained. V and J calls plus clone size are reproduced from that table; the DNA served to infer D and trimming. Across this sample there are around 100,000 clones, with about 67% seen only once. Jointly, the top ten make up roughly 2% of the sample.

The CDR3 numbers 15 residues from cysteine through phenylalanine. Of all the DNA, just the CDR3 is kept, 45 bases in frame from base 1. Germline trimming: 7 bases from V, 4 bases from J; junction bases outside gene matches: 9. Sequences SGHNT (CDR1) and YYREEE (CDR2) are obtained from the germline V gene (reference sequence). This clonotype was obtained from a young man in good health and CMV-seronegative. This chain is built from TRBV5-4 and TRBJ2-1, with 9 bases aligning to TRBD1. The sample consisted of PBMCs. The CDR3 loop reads CASPGTGKNYNEQFF. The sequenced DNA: TGTGCCAGCCCCGGGACAGGGAAAAATTACAATGAGCAGTTCTTC. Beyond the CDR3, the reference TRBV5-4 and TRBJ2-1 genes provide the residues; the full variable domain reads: ETGVTQSPTHLIKTRGQQVTLRCSSQSGHNTVSWYQQALGQGPQFIFQYYREEENGRGNFPPRFSGLQFPNYSSELNVNALELDDSALYLCASPGTGKNYNEQFFGPGTRLTVL.